This is a list of T cell receptor beta chains from one sample in a study of blood T cells in healthy people across ages. MiXCR, run by TCRdb on the 5' RACE reads, gives a single entry per CDR3 protein. The sample holds about 780,000 distinct CDR3 sequences, 35% to 50% seen once. The sequenced sample was blood. The receptors here all came from a man older than 75 in good health. CDR3s include the opening cysteine and the closing phenylalanine or tryptophan. Fields, in order: V gene, J gene, clone size, D gene, CDR3 DNA, CDR3 protein. The D gene is left open where the match is weak. Where a row states a size, it is once, few, many or the class of an expanded clone; other rows omit it.

TRBV11-2	TRBJ2-7	once	.	TGTGCCAGCAGCTTAGATCCGGACAGCCGCTCCTACGAGCAGTACTTC	CASSLDPDSRSYEQYF
TRBV7-9	TRBJ2-1	.	.	TGTGCCAGCAGCTTAGCGGGGGTTATCAATGAGCAGTTCTTC	CASSLAGVINEQFF
TRBV3-1	TRBJ2-3	.	.	TGTGCCAGCAGCCAAGATCCCCAGGGGAGGACAGATACGCAGTATTTT	CASSQDPQGRTDTQYF
TRBV4-2	TRBJ1-2	.	.	TGTGCCAGCAGCGCCTCTCTGGGTGGCAACTATGGCTACACCTTC	CASSASLGGNYGYTF
TRBV9	TRBJ2-3	few	TRBD2	TGTGCCAGCAGCGTCGGGACTAGCGGGGTTCAAGGAGATACGCAGTATTTT	CASSVGTSGVQGDTQYF
TRBV5-1	TRBJ2-6	few	.	TGCGCCAGCAGCGCTGGGAACTCTGGGGCCAACGTCCTGACTTTC	CASSAGNSGANVLTF
TRBV20-1	TRBJ2-5	.	.	TGCAGTGCGCAGAAGGATAGCGGCTTCCAAGAGACCCAGTACTTC	CSAQKDSGFQETQYF
TRBV29-1	TRBJ1-1	.	.	TGCAGCGTTGATTCGGGGGGCCGCACTGAAGCTTTCTTT	CSVDSGGRTEAFF
TRBV7-2	TRBJ2-2	few	.	TGTGCCAGCACCCTATTGGGGGGGAACACCGGGGAGCTGTTTTTT	CASTLLGGNTGELFF
TRBV20-1	TRBJ2-5	many	TRBD2	TGCAGTGCTAGACGGGAGGTCCAAGAGACCCAGTACTTC	CSARREVQETQYF
TRBV29-1	TRBJ2-7	.	.	TGCAGCGTTGTTGTCCCCCTCTCCTACGAGCAGTACTTC	CSVVVPLSYEQYF
TRBV27	TRBJ2-2	.	.	TGTGCCAGCAGACGAGAGTCCGGGGAGCTGTTTTTT	CASRRESGELFF
TRBV20-1	TRBJ2-1	.	.	TGCAGTGCTAGAAGCACGGCTGCCTACAATGAGCAGTTCTTC	CSARSTAAYNEQFF
TRBV6-2/TRBV6-3	TRBJ2-7	.	.	TGTGCCAGCAGCCCTTACCGGGAGCCTTACGAGCAGTACTTC	CASSPYREPYEQYF
TRBV11-2	TRBJ2-5	.	.	TGTGCCAGCAGAGGAGGGCCGGGAGAGACCCAGTACTTC	CASRGGPGETQYF
TRBV29-1	TRBJ2-7	.	TRBD2	TGCAGCGTGCTGGGACTAGCGGGATACAATGAGCAGTACTTC	CSVLGLAGYNEQYF
TRBV3-1	TRBJ2-5	.	TRBD2	TGTGCCAGCAGCCGCCAAGGGGCTAGCGGGAGGAATGAGCAGTACTTC	CASSRQGASGRNEQYF
TRBV5-1	TRBJ2-1	many	.	TGCGCCAGCGCCCGCGGAACCAATGAGCAGTTCTTC	CASARGTNEQFF
TRBV7-2	TRBJ2-7	.	.	TGTGCCAGCAGTCCAGACCCGCGCTACACGGGCGAGCAGTACTTC	CASSPDPRYTGEQYF
TRBV20-1	TRBJ2-7	.	TRBD1	TGCAGTGTATTCCAGGGGGCAAATTACGAGCAGTACTTC	CSVFQGANYEQYF
TRBV28	TRBJ1-4	.	.	TGTGCCAGCAGTTTACCCCCGGACAGATCAAATGAAAAACTGTTTTTT	CASSLPPDRSNEKLFF
TRBV7-2	TRBJ1-1	.	TRBD1	TGTGCCAGCAGCACCCAGACAGGGGGCACTGAAGCTTTCTTT	CASSTQTGGTEAFF
TRBV20-1	TRBJ2-1	.	TRBD2	TGCAGTGCTGAACATAGCGGGGGGGCCTCCTACAATGAGCAGTTCTTC	CSAEHSGGASYNEQFF
TRBV20-1	TRBJ2-3	few	.	TGCAGTGCTAGAGATCTGGGTCGGGGCACAGATACGCAGTATTTT	CSARDLGRGTDTQYF